The 14 T cell receptor beta chains given below trace back to one sample, sequenced in a study of T cells in Graves' hyperthyroidism and ophthalmopathy. The investigators amplified TCR beta CDR3 regions from RNA transcripts. The primer set for the first-round RT-PCR of the TCR CDR3 was HTBI. TCRdb reprocessed the multiplex PCR reads via MiXCR and lists one record per CDR3 protein. The sample holds a few hundred thousand distinct CDR3 sequences, under 20% seen once. The sequenced sample was blood. The source is a woman under 30 with Graves' ophthalmopathy.

This clonotype was observed a few times. V usage is TRBV20-1 and J usage is TRBJ1-2; a possible D gene is TRBD1 (6 bases). CDR1 is DFQATT and CDR2 is SNEGSKA in the germline V gene (reference sequence). V was trimmed by 0 bases and J by 12 bases, leaving 14 bases between them. This CDR3 is 12 amino acids long. CDR3 in DNA: TGCAGTGCTAGAGAAGGGGGATCAGGCCACACCTTC. Protein product: CSAREGGSGHTF.

This clonotype was seen at least ten times. V and J are TRBV12-3 or TRBV12-4 and TRBJ1-1, with a tentative D call TRBD1 (5 bases). The CDR3 is made up of 11 amino acids. Trimming stripped 6 bases from V and 6 bases from J, with 8 bases between. The CDR3 nucleotides read TGTGCCAGCAGCCAGGGACCTGAAGCTTTCTTT. It translates to CASSQGPEAFF.

The rearrangement uses TRBV25-1 and TRBJ2-7; maybe TRBD1 (6 bases). From germline, CDR1 is MGHDK and CDR2 SYGVNS. There are 13 residues in the CDR3. The germline V and J ends were trimmed by 4 bases and 6 bases, with 13 bases remaining between them. CDR3: CASSAPKGGEQYF. CDR3 coding DNA: TGTGCCAGCAGTGCTCCCAAAGGGGGCGAGCAGTACTTC.

This clonotype was observed many times. V usage is TRBV6-2 or TRBV6-3 and J usage is TRBJ2-1; no firm D call. The length of the CDR3 is 16 residues. Germline values: CDR1 MNHEY, CDR2 SVGEGT. Trimming cost V 2 bases and J 7 bases, with 18 bases left between them. The CDR3 DNA follows: TGTGCCAGCAGTTACCATCGGACGTTAAAGACGAATGAGCAGTTCTTC. Translated: CASSYHRTLKTNEQFF.

The chain carries TRBV5-5 and TRBJ2-2; 7 bases are a match to TRBD2. CDR3 length: 14 residues. Germline trimming cut 3 bases from V and 5 bases from J; bases unmatched to any gene: 4. Germline CDR1 SGHKS, CDR2 YYEKEE (reference sequence). This chain's CDR3 is CASSWEGQTGELFF. The CDR3 nucleotides read TGTGCCAGCAGCTGGGAGGGCCAGACCGGGGAGCTGTTTTTT. The whole variable domain, remainder taken from reference TRBV5-5 and TRBJ2-2, is DAGVTQSPTHLIKTRGQQVTLRCSPISGHKSVSWYQQVLGQGPQFIFQYYEKEERGRGNFPDRFSARQFPNYSSELNVNALLLGDSALYLCASSWEGQTGELFFGEGSRLTVL.

A word on this clonotype: One end of the junction varies from germline; a read error may be responsible. This chain connects TRBV20-1 to TRBJ2-7, with 14 bases that match TRBD2. The CDR3 runs to 15 residues. Germline CDR1 and CDR2: DFQATT and SNEGSKA (reference sequence). The CDR3 DNA reads TGCAGTGCTAGACCGGGGACTAGCGGGAGCGGCGAGCAGTGCTTC. The encoded protein is CSARPGTSGSGEQCF.

V usage is TRBV6-2 or TRBV6-3 and J usage is TRBJ2-5; 7 bases line up with TRBD2. The V gene end was trimmed by 2 bases and the J gene end by 5 bases; junction bases not matched to a gene: 11. This CDR3 is 16 amino acids long. Germline CDR1 is MNHEY and CDR2 is SVGEGT. In nucleotides, the CDR3 is TGTGCCAGCAGTTACCCCGGACTAGTGTCTAGCGAGACCCAGTACTTC. This translates into CASSYPGLVSSETQYF.

V and J are TRBV20-1 and TRBJ1-6, with D hard to call. The CDR3 loop spans 12 amino acids. The V end was cut by 6 bases, the J end by 6 bases, with 9 bases between. Per germline, CDR1 DFQATT and CDR2 SNEGSKA (reference sequence). In nucleotides, the CDR3 is TGCAGTGCCTATATCCCTAATTCACCCCTCCACTTT. Residues: CSAYIPNSPLHF.

Points on this clonotype: The junction does not match germline at one end; this may be a read error. This sequence joins TRBV20-1 and TRBJ2-3; D gene uncertain. This CDR3 region has 14 residues. Per the germline V gene, CDR1 is DFQATT and CDR2 is SNEGSKA (reference sequence). In DNA, the CDR3 is TGCAGTGCTAGAATAGGGATATACCGAGATGCGCAGTATTTT. Amino acid sequence: CSARIGIYRDAQYF.

This clonotype was picked up a small number of times. The rearrangement uses TRBV10-3 and TRBJ2-3; the match to TRBD2 covers 9 bases. V lost 10 bases and J lost 5; bases outside the gene matches: 13. The CDR3 consists of 15 residues. Germline V gene sequence: CDR1 ENHRY, CDR2 SYGVKD. CDR3 in amino acids: CATAQLAGLKDTQYF. In nucleotides, the CDR3 is TGTGCCACGGCCCAGCTAGCGGGATTAAAAGATACGCAGTATTTT.

This clonotype was seen a few times. The V call is TRBV4-3, the J call TRBJ2-7, with D tentatively TRBD1 (6 bases). V lost 3 bases to trimming and J lost 3 bases, with 12 bases between them. Germline V gene lookup returns CDR1 LGHNA and CDR2 YSLEER. The CDR3 runs to 14 residues. The CDR3: CASSQIAGVYEQYF. CDR3 DNA sequence: TGCGCCAGCAGCCAGATAGCAGGGGTCTACGAGCAGTACTTC.

The rearrangement joins TRBV9 to TRBJ2-5; possible D gene TRBD2, 5 bases. The V gene lost 0 bases and the J gene lost 3 bases, with 15 bases spanning the gap. This CDR3 is built from 16 residues. Germline CDR1 and CDR2: SGDLS and YYNGEE. The CDR3 DNA follows: TGTGCCAGCAGCGTAGGCCTTGTAGCGCGGGAAGAGACCCAGTACTTC. Encoded protein: CASSVGLVAREETQYF.

V is TRBV7-2 and J is TRBJ1-2; D not resolved. CDR1 and CDR2 from the germline V gene are SGHTA and FQGNSA. V was trimmed by 1 base and J by 6 bases, leaving 21 bases between them. The CDR3 totals 17 residues. CDR3 coding DNA: TGTGCCAGCAGCTTAGATGCGGGTGCATCCACCTCTAATGGCTACACCTTC. Translating gives CASSLDAGASTSNGYTF.

This clonotype was detected ten times or more. The rearrangement uses TRBV30 and TRBJ2-4; perhaps TRBD1 as D (5 bases). Trimming took off 3 bases at V and 0 bases at J, with 9 bases between the two ends. Germline V gene data show CDR1 as GTSNPN and CDR2 as SVGIG (reference sequence). This CDR3 is built from 14 residues. CDR3 sequence: CAWSQGLAKNIQYF. The DNA of the CDR3 is TGTGCCTGGAGCCAGGGCCTAGCCAAAAACATTCAGTACTTC.